This TCR beta chain was profiled in a study of blood T cell repertoires in COVID-19. Study-wide background: From the United States, Italy and Spain came samples of acute and convalescent COVID-19. From T cells, B-cell-depleted T cells, or PBMCs came the material, which was cDNA or gDNA.

The germline gives CDR1 LGHDT, CDR2 YNNKEL (reference sequence). CDR3 size: 13 residues. Clones were read by immunoSEQ multiplex PCR, and TCRdb kept only the in-frame ones, dropping some. The sample includes approximately 320,000 clones, about 92% of them seen just once. Points on this clone: Germline and junction disagree at one end, which may indicate a read error.

Those who participated ranged in age from about 18 to 95 years and resided in some 24 US areas. The sequencing sample was made of PBMCs or T cells enriched from blood (not recorded which). This TCR was sampled from a man aged 55 to 70 who had recovered from COVID-19. The V gene is TRBV3-1 (or the pseudogene TRBV3-2), the J gene TRBJ1-1, with D unclear. The CDR3 nucleotides are TGTGCCAGCAGCCAAACCTTCTCCACTCAAGCTTTCTTT. Translating gives CASSQTFSTQAFF.